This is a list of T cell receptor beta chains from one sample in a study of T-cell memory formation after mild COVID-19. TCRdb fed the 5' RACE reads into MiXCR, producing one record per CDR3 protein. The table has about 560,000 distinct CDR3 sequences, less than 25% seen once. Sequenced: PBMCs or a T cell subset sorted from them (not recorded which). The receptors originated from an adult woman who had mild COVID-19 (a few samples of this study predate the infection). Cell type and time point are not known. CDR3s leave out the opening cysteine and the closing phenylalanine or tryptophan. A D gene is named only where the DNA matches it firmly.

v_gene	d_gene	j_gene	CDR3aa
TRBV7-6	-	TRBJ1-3	ASSHGGLISSGNTIY
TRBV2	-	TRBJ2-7	ASTLRTATDEQY
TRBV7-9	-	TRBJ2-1	ASSFARENEQF
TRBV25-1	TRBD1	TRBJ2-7	ASSPIDRDTYEQY
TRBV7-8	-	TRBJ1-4	ASSLGVGDEKLF
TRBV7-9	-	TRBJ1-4	ASSLTPRGEKLF
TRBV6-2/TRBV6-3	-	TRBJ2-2	ASSYYSGELF
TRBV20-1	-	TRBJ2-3	SASVSEWGTDTQY
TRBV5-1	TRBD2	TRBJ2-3	ASSLSVRLADTDTQY
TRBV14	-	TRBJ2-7	ASSLRDLYEQY
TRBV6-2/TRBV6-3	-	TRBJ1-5	ASSYSGPAQH
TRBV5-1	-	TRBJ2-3	ASSLQVSDTQY
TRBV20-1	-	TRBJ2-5	SARDGQGMETQY
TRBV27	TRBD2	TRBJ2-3	ASGGGATDTQY
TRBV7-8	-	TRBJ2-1	ASSLFDYHSYNEQF
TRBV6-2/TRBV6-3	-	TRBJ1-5	ASSSIPGQRIQPQH
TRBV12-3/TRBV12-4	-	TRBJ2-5	ASSKAGAQETQY
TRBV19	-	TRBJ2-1	ASSPGYQSYNEQF
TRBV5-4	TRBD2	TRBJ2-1	ASSLYPGREQF
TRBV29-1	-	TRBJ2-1	SAARRVGEQF
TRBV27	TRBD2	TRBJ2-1	ASSLLAGVVYNEQF
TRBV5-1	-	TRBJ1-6	ASSRSSGYNSPLH
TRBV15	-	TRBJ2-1	ATSRDRLEGSYNEQF
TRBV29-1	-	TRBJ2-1	SVEDPGEQF
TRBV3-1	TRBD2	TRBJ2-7	ASSQVSLADDEQY
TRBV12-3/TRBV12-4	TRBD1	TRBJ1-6	ASSQRTGSNSPLH
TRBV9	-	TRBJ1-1	ASSTVTPGAEAF
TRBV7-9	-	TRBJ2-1	ASSLGIQDPSEQF
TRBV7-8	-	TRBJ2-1	ASSLASRGAYNEQF
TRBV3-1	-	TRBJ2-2	ASSQNPGELF
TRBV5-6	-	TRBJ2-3	ASSFGGTPLTDTQY
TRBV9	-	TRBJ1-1	ASSARVGNTEAF
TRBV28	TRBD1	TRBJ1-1	ASKKPQATGVGTEAF
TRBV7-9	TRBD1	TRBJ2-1	ASSLTGAADNEQF
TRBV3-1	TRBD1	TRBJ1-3	ASSLPGQRNTIY
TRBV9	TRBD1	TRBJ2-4	ASSVEGQGVIQY
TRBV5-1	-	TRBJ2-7	ASSLGPAPTYEQY
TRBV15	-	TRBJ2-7	ATSSAGISNYEQY
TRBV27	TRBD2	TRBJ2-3	AIRLAGGDTQY
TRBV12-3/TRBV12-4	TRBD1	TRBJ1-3	ASKLTQGIAGNTIY
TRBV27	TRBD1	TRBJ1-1	ASSFNQGGNTEAF
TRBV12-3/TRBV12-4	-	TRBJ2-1	ASALGGLSYNEQF
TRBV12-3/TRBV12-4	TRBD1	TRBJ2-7	ASGLQGIGEQY
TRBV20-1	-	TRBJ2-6	SARDQGDTFSGANVLT
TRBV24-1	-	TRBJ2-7	ATSDLDLGEQY
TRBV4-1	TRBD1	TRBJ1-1	ASSPTKGAKTEAF
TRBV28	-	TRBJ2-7	ASSLSNYEQY
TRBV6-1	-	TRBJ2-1	ASSKGGSYNEQF
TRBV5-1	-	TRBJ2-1	ASSPGLHSYNEQF
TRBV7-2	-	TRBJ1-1	ASSLSPSLDTEAF
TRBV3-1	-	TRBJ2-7	ASSDRDWTQY
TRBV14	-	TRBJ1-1	ASSQDRVTEAF
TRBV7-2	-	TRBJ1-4	ASRPAGSEKLF